The 27 T cell receptor beta chains in this list originate from one sample, sequenced in a study of shared T cell receptors in the human thymus. Clones were sequenced by immunoSEQ multiplex PCR, and TCRdb holds only the in-frame ones, with some missing. The table lists over 650,000 clones, approximately 89% of them singletons. These data also featured in a second study, about human thymus T cells.

The sample consisted of thymocytes. The receptors come from a boy less than two years old with a congenital heart defect.

This chain links TRBV5-6 with TRBJ2-5, with 8 nucleotides matching TRBD2. The V gene's germline CDR1 is SGHDT and CDR2 YYEEEE. J gave up 2 bases and V 0 bases, and 3 bases lay outside the gene matches. The CDR3 loop spans 15 amino acids. The CDR3 coding sequence is TGTGCCAGCAGCTTGGGCGGCGGGGGGCAAGAGACCCAGTACTTC. It codes for CASSLGGGGQETQYF.

The genes are TRBV5-8 and TRBJ2-3, with D possibly matching TRBD1 (7 bases). Germline V CDR1 and CDR2: SGHTS, YDEGEE. V lost 4 bases and J 1 base, leaving 19 bases between the germline ends. This CDR3 has 17 amino acids. Written as DNA, the CDR3 is TGTGCCAGCAGCCAAAAACCCAGGGGGAGGTGCACAGATACGCAGTATTTT. It is translated as CASSQKPRGRCTDTQYF.

This chain connects TRBV5-4 to TRBJ1-3, with a weak D call TRBD1 (6 bases). CDR3 size: 17 residues. Trimming shortened V by 1 base and J by 4 bases, and 18 bases separated the two germline ends. CDR1 and CDR2 from the germline V gene are SGHNT and YYREEE (reference sequence). This CDR3 is CASSLYRSQGRGNTIYF. The DNA for the CDR3 is TGTGCCAGCAGCTTGTACCGGTCCCAGGGGAGAGGAAACACCATATATTTT.

V and J are TRBV11-2 and TRBJ1-2; 11 bases line up with TRBD1. The CDR3 contains 15 residues. In germline, CDR1 is SGHAT, CDR2 FQNNGV. V lost 7 bases to trimming and J lost 7 bases; unmatched junction nucleotides: 11. The CDR3 protein is CASTLRTGGNPGYTF. The CDR3 DNA sequence: TGTGCCAGCACGTTAAGGACAGGGGGCAACCCTGGCTACACCTTC. Drawing the rest from reference TRBV11-2 and TRBJ1-2, the complete variable domain is EAGVAQSPRYKIIEKRQSVAFWCNPISGHATLYWYQQILGQGPKLLIQFQNNGVVDDSQLPKDRFSAERLKGVDSTLKIQPAKLEDSAVYLCASTLRTGGNPGYTFGSGTRLTVV.

This clone appeared a single time. The rearrangement links TRBV15 to TRBJ2-1, with 10 nucleotides matching TRBD2. Trimming removed 3 bases from V and 5 bases from J; junction bases left unmatched: 10. CDR3 length equals 17 residues. Germline V gene sequence: CDR1 LNHNV, CDR2 YYDKDF (reference sequence). In nucleotides, the CDR3 is TGTGCCACCAGCAGGGAGTCGACTAGCGGGCCTGACAATGAGCAGTTCTTC. Amino acid sequence: CATSRESTSGPDNEQFF.

This clone was seen only a few times. The genes are TRBV14 and TRBJ2-2; TRBD1 might be the D (5 bases). CDR3 length equals 11 residues. Trimming took off 4 bases at V and 8 bases at J, with 5 bases between the two ends. Germline assignment: CDR1 SGHDN and CDR2 FVKESK. CDR3 in DNA: TGTGCCAGCAGCCCAGGGGGGGAGCTGTTTTTT. Protein product: CASSPGGELFF.

This clone occurred a few times. The chain combines TRBV28 with TRBJ1-5; 7 bases are a match to TRBD1. The germline CDR1 and CDR2 sequences are MDHEN and SYDVKM. The CDR3 totals 13 residues. V trimming: 10 bases; J trimming: 4 bases; junction bases outside the gene matches: 7. The CDR3 DNA reads TGTGCCATCAAGGGACAGCAAAATCAGCCCCAGCATTTT. Its protein is CAIKGQQNQPQHF.

The chain carries TRBV9 and TRBJ2-3; TRBD1 matches at 11 bases. The CDR3 totals 18 residues. Germline V CDR1 and CDR2: SGDLS, YYNGEE. Losses at the gene ends were 4 bases for V and 7 bases for J; bases not matched to a gene: 17. DNA of the CDR3: TGTGCCAGCAGCCCTGAATATCGGGACAGGGGGAACGAGAATACGCAGTATTTT. Translating it yields CASSPEYRDRGNENTQYF.

J is TRBJ1-1 and V is TRBV30; TRBD1 matches 9 bases. In germline, CDR1 is GTSNPN, CDR2 SVGIG (reference sequence). The CDR3 totals 12 residues. V lost 5 bases and J lost 4; bases outside the gene matches: 2. CDR3 protein: CAWDRGGTEAFF. The CDR3 nucleotides are TGTGCCTGGGACAGGGGGGGCACTGAAGCTTTCTTT.

The gene calls are TRBV15 and TRBJ2-7; 9 bases fit TRBD2. The CDR3 runs to 16 residues. V dropped 0 bases and J dropped 3; count of bases not matched to a gene: 6. Germline assignment: CDR1 LNHNV and CDR2 YYDKDF (reference sequence). The DNA of the CDR3 is TGTGCCACCAGCAGAGATTTGCCTAGCGGGAACTACGAGCAGTACTTC. It encodes CATSRDLPSGNYEQYF.

The rearrangement links TRBV4-1 to TRBJ2-1; tentative D call: TRBD1 (5 bases). With 4 bases removed from V and 8 bases from J, the gap between germline ends came to 18 bases. CDR3 length: 15 amino acids. The germline V gene has CDR1 MGHRA and CDR2 YSYEKL. CDR3 nucleotides: TGCGCCAGCAGCCGACAGTCAAAAACTCCGGATGAGCAGTTCTTC. Its protein product is CASSRQSKTPDEQFF.

The rearrangement uses TRBV15 and TRBJ2-7, with TRBD1 matching 7 bases. The germline gives CDR1 LNHNV, CDR2 YYDKDF (reference sequence). The V gene end was trimmed by 3 bases and the J gene end by 4 bases; junction bases not matched to a gene: 6. The CDR3 covers 14 residues. The CDR3 loop is CATSSQGQTYEQYF. The CDR3 DNA sequence: TGTGCCACCAGCAGCCAGGGACAGACGTACGAGCAGTACTTC.

In DNA, the CDR3 is TGTGCCAGCAGTTTCCGAAGCGGGGGAAAACTGTTTTTT. Translation gives CASSFRSGGKLFF. This chain joins TRBV27 and TRBJ1-4, with D perhaps matching TRBD1 (5 bases). The V and J ends lost 3 bases and 10 bases respectively, with 12 bases between them. Germline CDR1 MNHEY, CDR2 SMNVEV (reference sequence). The CDR3 extends over 13 amino acids.

V and J are TRBV20-1 and TRBJ2-7, with 9 bases that match TRBD2. Germline loops: CDR1 DFQATT, CDR2 SNEGSKA (reference sequence). CDR3 length equals 11 residues. J gave up 6 bases and V 5 bases, and 2 bases lay outside the gene matches. The CDR3 loop reads CSAGLACEQYF. DNA of the CDR3: TGCAGTGCTGGACTAGCGTGCGAGCAGTACTTC.

This chain links TRBV28 with TRBJ2-3, with 7 bases lining up with TRBD2. The CDR3 covers 20 residues. Looked up from germline, CDR1 is MDHEN and CDR2 is SYDVKM. V was pared by 0 bases and J by 1 base, with 16 bases of the junction left unmatched. CDR3 in DNA: TGTGCCAGCAGTTTATGCCCCAGGGTTTCTAGCGGCCGACGCACAGATACGCAGTATTTT. Its translation: CASSLCPRVSSGRRTDTQYF.

The chain couples TRBV29-1 to TRBJ2-7; 9 bases match TRBD2. Germline CDR1 and CDR2: SQVTM and ANQGSEA. The CDR3 is made up of 14 amino acids. V shed 6 bases and J 2 bases; nucleotides not matched to a gene: 8. CDR3 coding DNA: TGCAGCGTGGGGGCGGGAGGGGAGCCCTACGAGCAGTACTTC. Amino acids: CSVGAGGEPYEQYF.

J is TRBJ1-1 and V is TRBV6-5, with a possible D match to TRBD1 (6 bases). The germline CDR1 and CDR2 sequences are MNHEY and SVGAGI. The CDR3 is 14 residues long. Trimming pared 8 bases from V and 1 base from J, leaving 14 bases between. The CDR3 coding sequence is TGTGCCAGCGCTTACAGGGTAAGGAACACTGAAGCTTTCTTT. It translates to CASAYRVRNTEAFF.

Only one count was recorded for this clone. In nucleotides, the CDR3 is TGTGCCAGCAGTGGGAGGCAGGCGAACACTGAAGCTTTCTTT. Its protein product is CASSGRQANTEAFF. This chain connects TRBV2 to TRBJ1-1; the D is unclear. The CDR3 consists of 14 residues. Between the trimmed V and J ends, which lost 4 bases and 1 base, there was a span of 10 bases. CDR1 is SNHLY, CDR2 FYNNEI, per germline. Full variable domain (missing parts from reference TRBV2 and TRBJ1-1): EPEVTQTPSHQVTQMGQEVILRCVPISNHLYFYWYRQILGQKVEFLVSFYNNEISEKSEIFDDQFSVERPDGSNFTLKIRSTKLEDSAMYFCASSGRQANTEAFFGQGTRLTVV.

The chain has TRBV10-3 and TRBJ1-2, with D perhaps TRBD1 (6 bases). The germline V gene encodes CDR1 ENHRY and CDR2 SYGVKD. The CDR3 loop spans 15 amino acids. Trimming removed 0 bases at V and 4 bases at J, with 12 bases between. CDR3 nucleotides: TGTGCCATCAGTGAGTCGACAGGACTTGGCTATGGCTACACCTTC. It yields the protein CAISESTGLGYGYTF.

The chain couples TRBV6-6 to TRBJ2-4; maybe TRBD2 (6 bases). The germline gives CDR1 MNHNY, CDR2 SVGAGI (reference sequence). The CDR3 totals 15 residues. Deletions cut 2 bases from V and 0 bases from J, with 8 bases between. The CDR3 nucleotides read TGTGCCAGCAGTTACGGAGGGATAGCCAAAAACATTCAGTACTTC. This codes for CASSYGGIAKNIQYF.

The chain links TRBV28 to TRBJ1-2; D is perhaps TRBD1 (5 bases). Looked up from germline, CDR1 is MDHEN and CDR2 is SYDVKM. V was clipped by 4 bases and J by 7 bases, with 16 bases between them. The CDR3 has 14 residues. CDR3 sequence reads: CASSSITGSSGYTF. The CDR3 nucleotides are TGTGCCAGCAGTTCCATTACAGGATCAAGTGGCTACACCTTC.

This sequence joins TRBV7-9 and TRBJ1-2; TRBD1 aligns across 7 bases. Germline V gene sequence: CDR1 SEHNR, CDR2 FQNEAQ (reference sequence). This CDR3 comprises 16 residues. The V segment lost 5 bases and the J segment 8 bases; nucleotides outside the gene matches: 17. The CDR3 region is CASSPPGRGKLRGYTF. The DNA for the CDR3 is TGTGCCAGCAGCCCGCCCGGCAGGGGGAAGTTGCGAGGCTACACCTTC.

This clone was counted between two and nine times. This rearrangement joins TRBV28 to TRBJ2-1, with a tentative D call TRBD1 (6 bases). The V gene lost 5 bases and the J gene lost 4 bases, with 6 bases spanning the gap. The CDR3 has 12 amino acids. Germline-derived CDR1 and CDR2 are MDHEN and SYDVKM. The CDR3 nucleotides read TGTGCCAGCAGTCAGGGGTACAATGAGCAGTTCTTC. This codes for CASSQGYNEQFF.

The chain has TRBV4-1 and TRBJ2-2; maybe TRBD2 (5 bases). The V end lost 4 bases, the J end lost 0 bases, and 24 bases lay between the germline ends. The CDR3 contains 20 residues. CDR1 and CDR2 (germline): MGHRA, YSYEKL. CDR3 DNA sequence: TGCGCCAGCAGCCTCAACCCACCCTTCGTAGCGTACCCGAACACCGGGGAGCTGTTTTTT. This translates into CASSLNPPFVAYPNTGELFF.

V usage is TRBV27 and J usage is TRBJ1-5; the D gene is possibly TRBD1 (5 bases). V was pared by 8 bases and J by 1 base, with 12 bases between. CDR3 length equals 14 residues. Germline assignment: CDR1 MNHEY and CDR2 SMNVEV (reference sequence). CDR3 bases: TGTGCCAGCGCTAGGGGAAGGAGCAATCAGCCCCAGCATTTT. Translated: CASARGRSNQPQHF.

The chain is built from TRBV4-3 and TRBJ1-2; D might be TRBD1 (6 bases). The CDR3 totals 14 residues. Germline CDR1 and CDR2: LGHNA and YSLEER. V dropped 1 base and J dropped 4 bases, with 10 bases sitting between them. In DNA form, the CDR3 reads TGCGCCAGCAGCCAAGGGGCAGGGGTCTATGGCTACACCTTC. Translating gives CASSQGAGVYGYTF.

This sequence joins TRBV5-4 and TRBJ1-2, with 9 bases aligning to TRBD1. V lost 0 bases, J lost 4 bases, and 7 bases stayed unmatched. CDR1 is SGHNT, CDR2 YYREEE, per germline (reference sequence). CDR3 length equals 16 residues. CDR3 loop: CASSLGQGEGIYGYTF. The CDR3 nucleotides are TGTGCCAGCAGCTTGGGACAGGGGGAAGGGATCTATGGCTACACCTTC.